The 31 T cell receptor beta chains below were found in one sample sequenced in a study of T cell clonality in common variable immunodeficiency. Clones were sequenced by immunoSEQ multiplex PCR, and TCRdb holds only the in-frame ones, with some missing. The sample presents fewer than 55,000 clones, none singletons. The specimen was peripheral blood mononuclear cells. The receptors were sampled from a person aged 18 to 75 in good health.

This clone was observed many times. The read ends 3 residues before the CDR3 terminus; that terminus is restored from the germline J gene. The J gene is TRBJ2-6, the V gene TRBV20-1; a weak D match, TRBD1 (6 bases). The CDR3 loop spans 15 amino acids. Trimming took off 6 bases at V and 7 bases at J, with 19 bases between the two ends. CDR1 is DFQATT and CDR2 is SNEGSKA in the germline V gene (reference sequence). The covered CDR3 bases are TGCAGTGCGCACACTGGGGGCTCAGGAGCCAACGTC. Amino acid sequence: CSAHTGGSGANV. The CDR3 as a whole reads CSAHTGGSGANVLTF.

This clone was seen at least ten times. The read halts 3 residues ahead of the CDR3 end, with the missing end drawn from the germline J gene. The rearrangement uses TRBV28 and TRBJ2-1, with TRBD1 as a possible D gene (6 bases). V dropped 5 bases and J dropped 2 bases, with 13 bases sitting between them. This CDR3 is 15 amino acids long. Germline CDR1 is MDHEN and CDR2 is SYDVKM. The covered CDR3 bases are TGTGCCAGCAGTGAAACAGGGTCCACCTACAATGAG. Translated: CASSETGSTYNE. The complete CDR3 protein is CASSETGSTYNEQFF. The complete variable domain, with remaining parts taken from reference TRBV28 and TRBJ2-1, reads DVKVTQSSRYLVKRTGEKVFLECVQDMDHENMFWYRQDPGLGLRLIYFSYDVKMKEKGDIPEGYSVSREKKERFSLILESASTNQTSMYLCASSETGSTYNEQFFGPGTRLTVL.

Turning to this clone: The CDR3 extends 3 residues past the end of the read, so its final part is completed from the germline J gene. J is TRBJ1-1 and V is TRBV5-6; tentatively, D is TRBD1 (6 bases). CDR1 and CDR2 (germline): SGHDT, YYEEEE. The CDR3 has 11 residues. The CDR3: CASSFGGLAFF. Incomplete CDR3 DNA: TGTGCCAGCAGCTTCGGGGGGCTC.

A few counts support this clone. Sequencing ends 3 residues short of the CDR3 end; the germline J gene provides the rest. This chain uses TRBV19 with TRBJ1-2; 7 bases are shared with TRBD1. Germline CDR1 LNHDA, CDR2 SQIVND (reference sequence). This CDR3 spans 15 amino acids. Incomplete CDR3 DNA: TGTGCCAGTAGTTCTTCCGGGACAGCCCAGAACGGC. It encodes CASSSSGTAQNG. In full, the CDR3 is CASSSSGTAQNGYTF.

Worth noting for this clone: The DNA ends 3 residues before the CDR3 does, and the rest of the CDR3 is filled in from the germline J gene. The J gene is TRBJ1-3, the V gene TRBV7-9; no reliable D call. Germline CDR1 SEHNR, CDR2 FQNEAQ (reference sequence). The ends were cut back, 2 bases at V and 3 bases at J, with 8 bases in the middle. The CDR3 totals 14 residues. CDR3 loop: CASSLQTFGNTIYF. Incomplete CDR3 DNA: TGTGCCAGCAGCTTACAGACATTTGGAAACACC.

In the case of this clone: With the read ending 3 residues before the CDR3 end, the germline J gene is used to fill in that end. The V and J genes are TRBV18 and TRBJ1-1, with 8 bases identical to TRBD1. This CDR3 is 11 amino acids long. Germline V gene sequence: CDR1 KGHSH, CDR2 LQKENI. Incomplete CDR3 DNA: TGTGCCAGCTCCCAGGACAGGGTT. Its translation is CASSQDRV. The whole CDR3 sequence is CASSQDRVAFF.

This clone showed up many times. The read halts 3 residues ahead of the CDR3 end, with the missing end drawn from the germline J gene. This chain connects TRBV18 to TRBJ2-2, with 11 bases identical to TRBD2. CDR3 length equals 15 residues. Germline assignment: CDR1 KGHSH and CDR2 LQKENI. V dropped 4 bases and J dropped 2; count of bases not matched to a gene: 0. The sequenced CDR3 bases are TGTGCCAGCTCACGACTAGCGGGAAACACCGGGGAG. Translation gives CASSRLAGNTGE. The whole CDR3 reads CASSRLAGNTGELFF.

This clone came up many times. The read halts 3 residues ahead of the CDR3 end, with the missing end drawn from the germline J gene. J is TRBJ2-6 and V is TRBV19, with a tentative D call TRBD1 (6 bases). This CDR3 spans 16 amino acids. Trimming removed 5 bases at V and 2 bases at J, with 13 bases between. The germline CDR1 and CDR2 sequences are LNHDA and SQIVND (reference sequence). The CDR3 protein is CASSAQGTAGANVLTF. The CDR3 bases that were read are TGTGCCAGTAGTGCGCAGGGGACGGCTGGGGCCAACGTC.

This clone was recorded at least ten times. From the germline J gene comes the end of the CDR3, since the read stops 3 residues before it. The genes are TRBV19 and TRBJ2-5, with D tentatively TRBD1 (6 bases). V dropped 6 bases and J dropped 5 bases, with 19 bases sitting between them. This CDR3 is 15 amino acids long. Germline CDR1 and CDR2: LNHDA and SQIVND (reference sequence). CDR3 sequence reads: CASSASLQGVETQYF. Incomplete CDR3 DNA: TGTGCCAGTAGCGCCAGCTTACAGGGTGTGGAGACC.

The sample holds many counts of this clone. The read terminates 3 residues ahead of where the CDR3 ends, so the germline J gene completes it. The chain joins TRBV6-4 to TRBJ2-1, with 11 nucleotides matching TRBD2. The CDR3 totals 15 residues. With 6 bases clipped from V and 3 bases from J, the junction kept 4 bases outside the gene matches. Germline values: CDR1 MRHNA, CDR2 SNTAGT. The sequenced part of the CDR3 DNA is TGTGCCAGCAGGGTACTAGCGGGGGACTACAATGAG. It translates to CASRVLAGDYNE. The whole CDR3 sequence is CASRVLAGDYNEQFF.

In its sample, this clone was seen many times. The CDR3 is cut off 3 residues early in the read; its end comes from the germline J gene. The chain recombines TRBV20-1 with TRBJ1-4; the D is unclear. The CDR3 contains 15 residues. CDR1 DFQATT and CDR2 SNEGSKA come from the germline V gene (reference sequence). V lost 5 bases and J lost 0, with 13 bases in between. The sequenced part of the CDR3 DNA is TGCAGTGCTCCCGGTACAGAGACAACTAATGAAAAA. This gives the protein CSAPGTETTNEK. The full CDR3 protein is CSAPGTETTNEKLFF.

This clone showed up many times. The CDR3 DNA, read in part, is TGTGCCAGCAAAACCGACGGGGGGGCCTTCTACAATGAG. The encoded protein is CASKTDGGAFYNE. In full, the CDR3 is CASKTDGGAFYNEQFF. The chain recombines TRBV7-3 with TRBJ2-1; the match to TRBD2 covers 8 bases. The read gets to within 3 residues of the CDR3 end, and the germline J gene fills in the rest. Germline V gene sequence: CDR1 SGHTA, CDR2 FQGTGA. This CDR3 region has 16 residues. V was pared by 7 bases and J by 3 bases, with 11 bases of the junction left unmatched.

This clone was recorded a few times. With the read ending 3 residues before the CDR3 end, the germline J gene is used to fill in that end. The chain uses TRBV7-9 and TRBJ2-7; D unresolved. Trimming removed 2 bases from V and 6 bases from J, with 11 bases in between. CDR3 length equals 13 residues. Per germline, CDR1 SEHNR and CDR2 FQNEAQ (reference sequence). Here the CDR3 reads CASSLSLASEQYF. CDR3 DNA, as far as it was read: TGTGCCAGCAGCTTATCGCTGGCCTCCGAG.

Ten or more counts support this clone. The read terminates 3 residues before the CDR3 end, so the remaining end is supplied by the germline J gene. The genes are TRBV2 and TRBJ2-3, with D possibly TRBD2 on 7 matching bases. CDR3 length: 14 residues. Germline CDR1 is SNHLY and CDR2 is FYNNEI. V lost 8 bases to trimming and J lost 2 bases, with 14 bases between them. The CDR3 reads CASVAGALTDTQYF. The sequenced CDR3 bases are TGTGCCAGCGTTGCGGGGGCTCTCACAGATACG.

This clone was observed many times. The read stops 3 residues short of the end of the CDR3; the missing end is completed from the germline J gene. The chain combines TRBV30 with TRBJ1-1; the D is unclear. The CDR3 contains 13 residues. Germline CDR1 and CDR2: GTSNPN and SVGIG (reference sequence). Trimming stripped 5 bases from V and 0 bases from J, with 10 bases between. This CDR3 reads CAWDTLMNTEAFF. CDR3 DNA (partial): TGTGCCTGGGACACTCTCATGAACACTGAA.

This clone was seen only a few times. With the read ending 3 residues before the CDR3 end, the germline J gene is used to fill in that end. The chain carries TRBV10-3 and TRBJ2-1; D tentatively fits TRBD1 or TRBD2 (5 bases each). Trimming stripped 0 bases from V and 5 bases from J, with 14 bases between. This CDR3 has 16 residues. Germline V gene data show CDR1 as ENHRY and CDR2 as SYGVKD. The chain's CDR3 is CAISESRGIGDNEQFF. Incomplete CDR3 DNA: TGTGCCATCAGTGAGTCGAGGGGAATTGGCGACAATGAG.

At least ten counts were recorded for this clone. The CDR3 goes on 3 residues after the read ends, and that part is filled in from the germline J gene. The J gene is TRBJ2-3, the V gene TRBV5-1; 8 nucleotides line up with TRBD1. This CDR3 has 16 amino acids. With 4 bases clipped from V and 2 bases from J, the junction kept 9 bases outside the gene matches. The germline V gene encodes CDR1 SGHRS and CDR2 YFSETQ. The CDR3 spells CASSQADRGFTDTQYF. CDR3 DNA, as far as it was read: TGCGCCAGCAGCCAAGCAGACAGGGGTTTCACAGATACG.

CDR3 bases read: TGCGCCAGCAGCTTGTGGCAGGGAGGCAATGAG. This sequence encodes CASSLWQGGNE. The whole CDR3 reads CASSLWQGGNEQFF. The chain carries TRBV5-1 and TRBJ2-1, with a weak D call TRBD2 (6 bases). The sequenced fragment ends 3 residues before the CDR3 boundary, so the rest is inferred from the germline J gene. The CDR3 runs to 14 residues. The V end lost 1 base, the J end lost 6 bases, and 11 bases lay between the germline ends. The germline V gene encodes CDR1 SGHRS and CDR2 YFSETQ.

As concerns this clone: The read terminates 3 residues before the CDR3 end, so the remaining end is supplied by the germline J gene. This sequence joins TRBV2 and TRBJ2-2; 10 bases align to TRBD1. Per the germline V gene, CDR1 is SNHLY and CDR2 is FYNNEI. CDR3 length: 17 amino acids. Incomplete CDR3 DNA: TGTGCCACCGCGGGACAGGGGCCTGCGGGGGATAATTCACCG. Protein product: CATAGQGPAGDNSP. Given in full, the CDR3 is CATAGQGPAGDNSPLFF.

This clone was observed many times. The CDR3 sequence is CASSLGQLVGSPLHF. CDR3 DNA, as far as it was read: TGTGCCAGCAGCTTGGGACAGCTAGTCGGTTCACCC. The rearrangement links TRBV5-4 to TRBJ1-6, with D possibly being TRBD1 (5 bases). The read gets to within 3 residues of the CDR3 end, and the germline J gene fills in the rest. CDR1 is SGHNT, CDR2 YYREEE, per germline (reference sequence). CDR3 length: 15 residues. Trimming stripped 0 bases from V and 9 bases from J, with 13 bases between.

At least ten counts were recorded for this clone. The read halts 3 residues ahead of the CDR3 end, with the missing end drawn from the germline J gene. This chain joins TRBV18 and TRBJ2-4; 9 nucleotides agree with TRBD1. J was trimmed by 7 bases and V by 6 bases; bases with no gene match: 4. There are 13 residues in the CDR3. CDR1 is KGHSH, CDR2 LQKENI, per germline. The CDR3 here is CASSDRGRNIQYF. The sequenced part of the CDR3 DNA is TGTGCCAGCTCCGACAGGGGGAGGAACATT.

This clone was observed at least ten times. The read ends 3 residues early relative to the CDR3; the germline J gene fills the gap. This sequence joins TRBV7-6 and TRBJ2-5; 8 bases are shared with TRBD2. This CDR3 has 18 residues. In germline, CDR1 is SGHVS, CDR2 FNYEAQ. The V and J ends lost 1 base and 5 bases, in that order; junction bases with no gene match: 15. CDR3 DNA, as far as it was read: TGTGCCAGCAGCTTAGGGGGAGCTAGCGGGTTTAACTCGGAGACC. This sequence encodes CASSLGGASGFNSET. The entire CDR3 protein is CASSLGGASGFNSETQYF.

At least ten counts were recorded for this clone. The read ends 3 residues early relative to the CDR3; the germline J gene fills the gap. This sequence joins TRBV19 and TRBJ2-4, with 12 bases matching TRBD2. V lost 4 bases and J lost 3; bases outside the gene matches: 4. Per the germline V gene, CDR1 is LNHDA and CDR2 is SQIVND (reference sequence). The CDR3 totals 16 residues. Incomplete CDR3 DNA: TGTGCCAGTAGTAGACTAGCGGGAGCTGTCAAAAACATT. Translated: CASSRLAGAVKNI. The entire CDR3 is CASSRLAGAVKNIQYF.

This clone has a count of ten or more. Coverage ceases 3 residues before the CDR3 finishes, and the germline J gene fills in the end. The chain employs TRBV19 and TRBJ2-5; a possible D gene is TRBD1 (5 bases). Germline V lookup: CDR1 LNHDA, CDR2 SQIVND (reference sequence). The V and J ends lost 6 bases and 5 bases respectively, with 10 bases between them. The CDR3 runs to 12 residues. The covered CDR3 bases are TGTGCCAGTAGGTCAGGGTGGGAGACC. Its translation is CASRSGWET. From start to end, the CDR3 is CASRSGWETQYF.

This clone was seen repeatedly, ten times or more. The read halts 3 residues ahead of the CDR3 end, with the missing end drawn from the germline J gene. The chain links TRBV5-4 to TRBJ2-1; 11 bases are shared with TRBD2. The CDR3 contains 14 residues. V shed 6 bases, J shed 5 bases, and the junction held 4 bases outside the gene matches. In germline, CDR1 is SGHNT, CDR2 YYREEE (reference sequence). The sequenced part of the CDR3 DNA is TGTGCCAGCACAACTAGCGGGAGCCACAATGAG. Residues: CASTTSGSHNE. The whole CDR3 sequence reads CASTTSGSHNEQFF.

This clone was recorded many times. CDR3 in amino acids: CAWSKGSANTEAFF. Partial CDR3 DNA: TGTGCCTGGAGTAAGGGCTCGGCGAACACTGAA. The chain is built from TRBV30 and TRBJ1-1, with D unclear. Read data end 3 residues before the CDR3 end; the end is taken from the germline J gene. Germline CDR1 GTSNPN, CDR2 SVGIG (reference sequence). There are 14 residues in the CDR3. V lost 2 bases to trimming and J lost 1 base, with 11 bases between them.

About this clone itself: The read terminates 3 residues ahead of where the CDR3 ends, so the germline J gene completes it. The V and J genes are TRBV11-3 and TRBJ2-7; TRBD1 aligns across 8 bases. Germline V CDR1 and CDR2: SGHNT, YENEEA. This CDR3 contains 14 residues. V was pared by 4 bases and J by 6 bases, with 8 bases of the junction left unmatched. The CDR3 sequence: CASSSRTGFGEQYF. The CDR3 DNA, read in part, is TGTGCCAGCAGCTCTCGGACAGGGTTTGGCGAG.

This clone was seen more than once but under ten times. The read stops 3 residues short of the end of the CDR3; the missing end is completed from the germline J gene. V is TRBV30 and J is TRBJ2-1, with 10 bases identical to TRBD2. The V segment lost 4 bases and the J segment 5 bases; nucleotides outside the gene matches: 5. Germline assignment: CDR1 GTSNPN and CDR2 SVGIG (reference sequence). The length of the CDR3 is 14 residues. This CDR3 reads CAWNEGLANNEQFF. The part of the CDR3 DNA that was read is TGTGCCTGGAACGAGGGACTAGCGAACAATGAG. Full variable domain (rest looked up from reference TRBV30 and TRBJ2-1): SQTIHQWPATLVQPVGSPLSLECTVEGTSNPNLYWYRQAAGRGLQLLFYSVGIGQISSEVPQNLSASRPQDRQFILSSKKLLLSDSGFYLCAWNEGLANNEQFFGPGTRLTVL.

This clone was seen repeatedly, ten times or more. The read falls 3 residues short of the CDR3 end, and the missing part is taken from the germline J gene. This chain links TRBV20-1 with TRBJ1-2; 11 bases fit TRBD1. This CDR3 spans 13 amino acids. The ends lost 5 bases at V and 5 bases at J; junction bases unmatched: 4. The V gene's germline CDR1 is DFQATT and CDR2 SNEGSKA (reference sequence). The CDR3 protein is CSAPGTGGYGYTF. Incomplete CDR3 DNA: TGCAGTGCTCCTGGGACAGGGGGGTATGGC.

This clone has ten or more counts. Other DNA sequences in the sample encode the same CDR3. The covered CDR3 bases are TGTGCCAGCAGGGTCCAGGGGGACACTGAA. Translation: CASRVQGDTE. The entire CDR3 protein is CASRVQGDTEAFF. J is TRBJ1-1 and V is TRBV2; 7 bases fit TRBD1. The CDR3 goes on 3 residues after the read ends, and that part is filled in from the germline J gene. The junction had 4 bases not matched to a gene; V was cut back by 6 bases and J by 3 bases. The CDR3 runs to 13 residues. Looked up from germline, CDR1 is SNHLY and CDR2 is FYNNEI.

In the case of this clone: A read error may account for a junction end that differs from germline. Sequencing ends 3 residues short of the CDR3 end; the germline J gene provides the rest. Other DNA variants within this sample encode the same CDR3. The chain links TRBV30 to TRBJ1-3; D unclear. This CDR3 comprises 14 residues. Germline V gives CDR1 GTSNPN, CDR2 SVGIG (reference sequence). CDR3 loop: CAWKAGNSGNTIYF. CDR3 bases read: TGTGCCTGGAAGGCGGGCAACTCTGGAAACACG.